Shown below are 10 T cell receptor beta chains from a single sample sequenced in a study of long-term antiretroviral therapy in people with HIV. This was the immunoSEQ v3.0 assay at survey level. The table came from immunoSEQ multiplex PCR; TCRdb's copy has only in-frame clones and leaves some out. The sample lists 25,000 to 35,000 clones, 70% to 90% occurring once. Sequencing was performed on unsorted PBMCs, taken roughly 5 years before starting antiretroviral therapy. The receptors stem from a man aged 50-60 years with HIV.

The V and J genes are TRBV5-1 and TRBJ2-5, with 8 nucleotides matching TRBD1. Losses at the gene ends were 1 base for V and 5 bases for J; bases not matched to a gene: 7. The CDR3 runs 15 residues. Germline loops: CDR1 SGHRS, CDR2 YFSETQ. The CDR3 reads CASSLQGAIEETQYF. The CDR3, as DNA: TGCGCCAGCAGCTTGCAGGGGGCGATCGAGGAGACCCAGTACTTC. Full variable domain (rest looked up from reference TRBV5-1 and TRBJ2-5): KAGVTQTPRYLIKTRGQQVTLSCSPISGHRSVSWYQQTPGQGLQFLFEYFSETQRNKGNFPGRFSGRQFSNSRSEMNVSTLELGDSALYLCASSLQGAIEETQYFGPGTRLLVL.

The chain combines TRBV5-5 with TRBJ1-1; D is unresolved. The germline V gene encodes CDR1 SGHKS and CDR2 YYEKEE (reference sequence). The CDR3 is made up of 11 amino acids. Trimming shortened V by 0 bases and J by 4 bases, and 1 base separated the two germline ends. The CDR3 DNA sequence: TGTGCCAGCAGCTTGGCCACTGAAGCTTTCTTT. It codes for CASSLATEAFF.

This rearrangement joins TRBV28 to TRBJ1-3; TRBD1 agrees at 7 bases. Per the germline V gene, CDR1 is MDHEN and CDR2 is SYDVKM. V trimming: 1 base; J trimming: 4 bases; junction bases outside the gene matches: 4. The CDR3 spans 15 residues. CDR3 bases: TGTGCCAGCAGTTTATTAGGGACAGAGGGAAACACCATATATTTT. Protein: CASSLLGTEGNTIYF.

This clone has only one observation. The chain has TRBV7-3 and TRBJ2-5, with 8 positions matching TRBD2. With 5 bases clipped from V and 7 bases from J, the junction kept 18 bases outside the gene matches. Germline V gene sequence: CDR1 SGHTA, CDR2 FQGTGA. The CDR3 runs to 17 residues. Here the CDR3 DNA reads TGTGCCAGCAGCCCCCTCGGGGGGGCGACATTGGGGAGGACCCAGTACTTC. Protein sequence: CASSPLGGATLGRTQYF. The entire variable domain, with the rest obtained from reference TRBV7-3 and TRBJ2-5, is as follows: GAGVSQTPSNKVTEKGKYVELRCDPISGHTALYWYRQSLGQGPEFLIYFQGTGAADDSGLPNDRFFAVRPEGSVSTLKIQRTERGDSAVYLCASSPLGGATLGRTQYFGPGTRLLVL.

The CDR3 DNA sequence: TGTGCCAGCAGCGACAGCGGGGGATCGGGTTGGGAGACCCAGTACTTC. This encodes CASSDSGGSGWETQYF. The chain links TRBV7-9 to TRBJ2-5; 8 nucleotides match TRBD2. The CDR3 has 16 residues. J gave up 5 bases and V 5 bases, and 13 bases lay outside the gene matches. The germline V gene encodes CDR1 SEHNR and CDR2 FQNEAQ (reference sequence).

The chain has TRBV9 and TRBJ2-3; no reliable D call. Germline lookup yields CDR1 SGDLS and CDR2 YYNGEE. The CDR3 length is 12 residues. Deletions cut 5 bases from V and 2 bases from J, with 6 bases between. The DNA of the CDR3 is TGTGCCAGCAGGAGAGACACAGATACGCAGTATTTT. It translates to CASRRDTDTQYF.

The chain has TRBV6-1 and TRBJ1-5, with TRBD1 matching 7 bases. The CDR3 loop spans 13 amino acids. CDR1 and CDR2 from the germline V gene are MNHNS and SASEGT. Unmatched junction bases numbered 3, after V lost 7 bases and J lost 3 bases. CDR3: CASKQGYNQPQHF. The CDR3 DNA is TGTGCCAGCAAACAGGGGTACAATCAGCCCCAGCATTTT.

V is TRBV5-4 and J is TRBJ2-1, with a tentative D call TRBD1 (5 bases). Trimming cost V 0 bases and J 5 bases, with 12 bases left between them. The CDR3 has 15 amino acids. Germline loops: CDR1 SGHNT, CDR2 YYREEE (reference sequence). The CDR3 here is CASSLGGAKNNEQFF. For the CDR3, the DNA is TGTGCCAGCAGCTTGGGGGGCGCAAAGAACAATGAGCAGTTCTTC.

This rearrangement joins TRBV6-6 to TRBJ2-7; 9 bases are a match to TRBD1. Germline V gene sequence: CDR1 MNHNY, CDR2 SVGAGI (reference sequence). Unmatched junction bases numbered 9, after V lost 5 bases and J lost 4 bases. This CDR3 is 15 amino acids long. DNA of the CDR3: TGTGCCAGCAGTAAGGTAACAGGGGGCGCGTACGAGCAGTACTTC. Protein: CASSKVTGGAYEQYF.

This chain links TRBV19 with TRBJ2-1; the D gene is possibly TRBD1 (6 bases). This CDR3 has 14 amino acids. Deletions cut 9 bases from V and 3 bases from J, with 15 bases between. Germline V lookup: CDR1 LNHDA, CDR2 SQIVND (reference sequence). The DNA for the CDR3 is TGTGCCAGCCGTCTCCGGACAGTCTACAATGAGCAGTTCTTC. Encoded protein: CASRLRTVYNEQFF.